Each of the 21 T cell receptor beta chains below was sequenced from the same sample in a study of blood T cell repertoires in COVID-19. Using immunoSEQ multiplex PCR, the repertoire was profiled, and TCRdb retains in-frame clones only, with some absent. The table includes some 150,000 clones, roughly four fifths detected once. The specimen was peripheral blood. The receptors shown here come from a woman older than 75 with acute or convalescent COVID-19.

The chain combines TRBV27 with TRBJ1-1; 7 nucleotides agree with TRBD1. V gave up 4 bases and J gave up 11 bases; unmatched junction bases: 7. Per germline, CDR1 MNHEY and CDR2 SMNVEV (reference sequence). CDR3 length: 12 amino acids. In DNA form, the CDR3 reads TGTGCCAGCAGTTCCCCCAGGGGGGAGGCTTTCTTT. The encoded protein is CASSSPRGEAFF.

The V gene is TRBV28, the J gene TRBJ1-2; 7 positions agree with TRBD1. This CDR3 contains 17 residues. The V gene end was trimmed by 6 bases and the J gene end by 2 bases; junction bases not matched to a gene: 15. Germline V gene data show CDR1 as MDHEN and CDR2 as SYDVKM. The CDR3 sequence is CASRPNTGARGNYGYTF. CDR3 DNA: TGTGCCAGCAGGCCCAATACAGGGGCCAGGGGAAACTATGGCTACACCTTC.

V and J are TRBV5-1 and TRBJ2-2; 7 bases line up with TRBD1. The CDR3 loop spans 15 amino acids. The germline V gene encodes CDR1 SGHRS and CDR2 YFSETQ. The ends lost 4 bases at V and 1 base at J; junction bases unmatched: 4. The CDR3 DNA reads TGCGCCAGCAGCACCGGGACAGTGAACACCGGGGAGCTGTTTTTT. Encoded protein: CASSTGTVNTGELFF. Full variable domain (outside the CDR3, taken from reference TRBV5-1 and TRBJ2-2): KAGVTQTPRYLIKTRGQQVTLSCSPISGHRSVSWYQQTPGQGLQFLFEYFSETQRNKGNFPGRFSGRQFSNSRSEMNVSTLELGDSALYLCASSTGTVNTGELFFGEGSRLTVL.

The chain uses TRBV6-5 and TRBJ2-5, with 8 bases that match TRBD2. This CDR3 is 14 amino acids long. Germline V gene lookup returns CDR1 MNHEY and CDR2 SVGAGI. Trimming cost V 3 bases and J 9 bases; bases outside gene matches: 9. CDR3 in DNA: TGTGCCAGCAGTTATCTAGCGGGTCTAGAACCCCAGTACTTC. Its protein product is CASSYLAGLEPQYF.

V gene TRBV12-5 combines with J gene TRBJ2-2, with D hard to call. Between the trimmed V and J ends, which lost 3 bases and 1 base, there was a span of 3 bases. Germline CDR1 LGHNT, CDR2 FRNRAP. There are 13 residues in the CDR3. This chain's CDR3 is CASGFMNTGELFF. The CDR3 DNA reads TGTGCTAGTGGTTTTATGAACACCGGGGAGCTGTTTTTT.

Here the CDR3 DNA reads TGTGCCAGCAGCTCAGGGAACAGGAGGGTTGGGAACACTGAAGCTTTCTTT. It specifies CASSSGNRRVGNTEAFF. V is TRBV11-2 and J is TRBJ1-1, with D perhaps matching TRBD1 (5 bases). V lost 4 bases to trimming and J lost 1 base, with 19 bases between them. The CDR3 is 17 amino acids. Germline V gene data show CDR1 as SGHAT and CDR2 as FQNNGV. Together with reference TRBV11-2 and TRBJ1-1, the CDR3 gives the full variable domain: EAGVAQSPRYKIIEKRQSVAFWCNPISGHATLYWYQQILGQGPKLLIQFQNNGVVDDSQLPKDRFSAERLKGVDSTLKIQPAKLEDSAVYLCASSSGNRRVGNTEAFFGQGTRLTVV.

The chain recombines TRBV11-2 with TRBJ2-1; TRBD1 matches 9 bases. V lost 3 bases to trimming and J lost 9 bases; unmatched junction nucleotides: 6. The CDR3 length is 14 residues. Germline-derived CDR1 and CDR2 are SGHAT and FQNNGV. For the CDR3, the DNA is TGTGCCAGCAGCTTCTACCGGGGACAGGGTGAGCAGTTCTTC. Residues: CASSFYRGQGEQFF.

The V gene is TRBV4-1, the J gene TRBJ1-3, with TRBD1 as a possible D gene (6 bases). Germline V CDR1 and CDR2: MGHRA, YSYEKL. V shed 0 bases and J shed 0 bases, with 15 bases lying between them. The CDR3 sequence is 18 residues long. The CDR3 loop reads CASSQEPSGARSGNTIYF. The CDR3 region has the DNA TGCGCCAGCAGCCAAGAACCCTCAGGGGCGCGCTCTGGAAACACCATATATTTT.

V gene TRBV18 combines with J gene TRBJ2-1; D gene unclear. The germline V gene encodes CDR1 KGHSH and CDR2 LQKENI. There are 12 residues in the CDR3. The ends were cut back, 3 bases at V and 6 bases at J, with 6 bases in the middle. Written as DNA, the CDR3 is TGTGCCAGCTCACCCCAGCGCAATGAGCAGTTCTTC. Encoded protein: CASSPQRNEQFF.

The chain has TRBV15 and TRBJ1-5; the D gene is possibly TRBD1 (5 bases). Germline V gene data show CDR1 as LNHNV and CDR2 as YYDKDF (reference sequence). V lost 3 bases and J lost 5, with 11 bases in between. The CDR3 is made up of 14 amino acids. The CDR3 DNA reads TGTGCCACCAGCAGTATCCAGGGCCATCAGCCCCAGCATTTT. Translation gives CATSSIQGHQPQHF.

The chain links TRBV18 to TRBJ2-1, with 7 positions matching TRBD2. The CDR3 loop spans 16 amino acids. Trimming at V came to 2 bases and at J to 12 bases, leaving 16 bases not matched to a gene. In germline, CDR1 is KGHSH, CDR2 LQKENI. CDR3 region: CASSPGGRAEGRRQFF. CDR3 coding DNA: TGTGCCAGCTCACCAGGCGGGAGAGCCGAAGGGCGCCGGCAGTTCTTC. Full variable domain (remainder filled in from reference TRBV18 and TRBJ2-1): NAGVMQNPRHLVRRRGQEARLRCSPMKGHSHVYWYRQLPEEGLKFMVYLQKENIIDESGMPKERFSAEFPKEGPSILRIQQVVRGDSAAYFCASSPGGRAEGRRQFFGPGTRLTVL.

The CDR3 region has the DNA TGTGCCAGCTCCCGACAGGGCATGAGCAATGAGCAGTTCTTC. Translated: CASSRQGMSNEQFF. V and J are TRBV18 and TRBJ2-1; 7 bases align to TRBD1. The CDR3 runs 14 residues. The germline V gene encodes CDR1 KGHSH and CDR2 LQKENI. J lost 6 bases, V lost 6 bases, and 8 bases had no gene match.

The rearrangement uses TRBV5-4 and TRBJ2-5; TRBD1 matches 7 bases. CDR3 length: 14 amino acids. Trimming took 2 bases from V and 5 from J; bases not matched to a gene: 6. CDR1 SGHNT and CDR2 YYREEE come from the germline V gene (reference sequence). The CDR3 sequence is CASSFRQGRETQYF. Written as DNA, the CDR3 is TGTGCCAGCAGCTTCCGACAGGGCCGGGAGACCCAGTACTTC.

This sequence joins TRBV6-5 and TRBJ1-2; D gene unclear. The CDR3 has 16 residues. V was cut by 0 bases and J by 2 bases, with 13 bases left in between. Germline V gives CDR1 MNHEY, CDR2 SVGAGI. In DNA, the CDR3 is TGTGCCAGCAGTTACTCCTCCGGGATTCGGAACTATGGCTACACCTTC. Its translation: CASSYSSGIRNYGYTF.

This rearrangement joins TRBV7-8 to TRBJ1-2, with D possibly TRBD1 on 6 matching bases. Germline assignment: CDR1 SGHVS and CDR2 FQNEAQ. Trimming took 2 bases from V and 2 from J, leaving 12 bases between them. There are 15 residues in the CDR3. In DNA, the CDR3 is TGTGCCAGCAGCTTAAGGGGGGGATGGAACTATGGCTACACCTTC. This codes for CASSLRGGWNYGYTF.

In this sample, this clone turned up once. The V gene is TRBV6-6, the J gene TRBJ2-7; D remains unclear. In germline, CDR1 is MNHNY, CDR2 SVGAGI (reference sequence). The CDR3 runs to 12 residues. Trimming cost V 5 bases and J 5 bases, with 10 bases left between them. This chain's CDR3 is CASSPQTDEQYF. DNA of the CDR3: TGTGCCAGCAGTCCCCAGACTGACGAGCAGTACTTC.

The rearrangement uses TRBV5-1 and TRBJ2-1; 10 bases map to TRBD2. The junction had 5 bases not matched to a gene; V was cut back by 1 base and J by 7 bases. Germline V CDR1 and CDR2: SGHRS, YFSETQ. This CDR3 has 15 amino acids. Here the CDR3 reads CASSLTSGEWNEQFF. The CDR3 bases are TGCGCCAGCAGCTTGACTAGCGGGGAGTGGAATGAGCAGTTCTTC.

The V call is TRBV11-2, the J call TRBJ2-5, with a possible D match to TRBD2 (5 bases). Between the trimmed V and J ends, which lost 5 bases and 1 base, there was a span of 11 bases. Germline CDR1 and CDR2: SGHAT and FQNNGV. The CDR3 totals 14 residues. The DNA of the CDR3 is TGTGCCAGCAGCCGTCGCGGGCCCCAAGAGACCCAGTACTTC. Encoded protein: CASSRRGPQETQYF.

This clone was observed once. V is TRBV28 and J is TRBJ2-7, with TRBD2 as a possible D gene (5 bases). Trimming removed 5 bases from V and 0 bases from J, with 23 bases in between. The CDR3 consists of 18 residues. Per germline, CDR1 MDHEN and CDR2 SYDVKM. CDR3 in amino acids: CASSRRTWRLTSSYEQYF. The DNA for the CDR3 is TGTGCCAGCAGTCGCCGGACTTGGAGGCTAACGAGCTCCTACGAGCAGTACTTC.

CDR3 DNA: TGTGCCAGCAGCCTTTATGGGGGACAGGGATGGAACACTGAAGCTTTCTTT. Its protein product is CASSLYGGQGWNTEAFF. This rearrangement joins TRBV7-9 to TRBJ1-1; TRBD1 agrees at 9 bases. Trimming took 5 bases from V and 1 from J; bases not matched to a gene: 11. The CDR3 has 17 amino acids. In germline, CDR1 is SEHNR, CDR2 FQNEAQ (reference sequence).

This clone was seen a single time. V gene TRBV6-5 combines with J gene TRBJ1-2; D possibly corresponds to TRBD1 (5 bases). This CDR3 comprises 13 residues. The V end was cut by 3 bases, the J end by 8 bases, with 13 bases between. Per the germline V gene, CDR1 is MNHEY and CDR2 is SVGAGI. The CDR3 sequence is CASSYIGTRGYTF. In DNA, the CDR3 is TGTGCCAGCAGTTATATCGGGACTCGCGGCTACACCTTC.